Listed below are T cell receptor beta chains from one sample, sequenced in a study of shared clonotypes between healthy human individuals. Assay: immunoSEQ multiplex PCR; the TCRdb copy retains only in-frame clones and omits some. The sample has roughly 1.4 million clones, approximately 98.5% seen once; the top ten hold 0.3% to 0.45%. The sequencing sample was made of naive CD4+ T cells sorted from blood. The receptors derive from a young man in good health. Each CDR3 is given with its conserved first and last residue. D genes are given only for firm matches. The size entry is marked missing in some rows and otherwise reads once, few, many or a size class.

NA	TRBJ2-5	TRBD2	TRBV19	TGTGCCAGTAGTATTGCGACTAGCGGGATGTGGCATGGAGAGACCCAGTACTTC	CASSIATSGMWHGETQYF
NA	TRBJ2-1	TRBD2	TRBV29-1	TGCAGCGGACAATTTAGCGGGAAGGGGGGTAATGGTGAGCAGTTCTTC	CSGQFSGKGGNGEQFF
NA	TRBJ2-4	NA	TRBV29-1	TGCAGCGTTGAAGATCGAGCATTACCCCAAAACATTCAGTACTTC	CSVEDRALPQNIQYF
NA	TRBJ1-2	NA	TRBV5-1	TGCGCCAGCAGCTTGGTCCTACTGGGCTATGGCTACACCTTC	CASSLVLLGYGYTF
NA	TRBJ2-1	NA	TRBV7-2	TGTGCCAGCAGCTCCCCGGGTCGCTACAATGAGCAGTTCTTC	CASSSPGRYNEQFF
NA	TRBJ2-7	TRBD1	TRBV19	TGTGCCAGTAGTAGGACAGGGAGGTACGAGCAGTACTTC	CASSRTGRYEQYF
NA	TRBJ2-1	NA	TRBV12-5	TGTGCTAGTGGTTCGCGAGGGAATGAGCAGTTCTTC	CASGSRGNEQFF
NA	TRBJ2-2	NA	TRBV2	TGTGCCAGCAAAGCGGGACACGCGAACACCGGGGAGCTGTTTTTT	CASKAGHANTGELFF
NA	TRBJ1-5	TRBD1	TRBV28	TGTGCCAGCAGTTTGGGAGGACAGGGGGGCAATCAGCCCCAGCATTTT	CASSLGGQGGNQPQHF
once	TRBJ1-1	NA	TRBV19	TGTGCCAGTAGTATCTGGGGTGAAGCTTTCTTT	CASSIWGEAFF
NA	TRBJ1-1	NA	TRBV28	TGTGCCAGCAGTTTAAATCCGGGCCGGGTCACTGAAGCTTTCTTT	CASSLNPGRVTEAFF
NA	TRBJ2-1	TRBD2	TRBV9	TGTGCCAGCAGCGCCGGGACTAGCGGGAGGTACAATGAGCAGTTCTTC	CASSAGTSGRYNEQFF
NA	TRBJ2-7	NA	TRBV4-2	TGTGCCAGCAGCCAAGATCAACAGGGCTTTTCCTACGAGCAGTACTTC	CASSQDQQGFSYEQYF
NA	TRBJ2-3	NA	TRBV2	TGTGCCAGCAGGATACTTAGCGGAACCAGCACAGATACGCAGTATTTT	CASRILSGTSTDTQYF
NA	TRBJ2-7	TRBD1	TRBV5-1	TGCGCCAGCAGCTCCAGCGGGGACAGGGCGTACGAGCAGTACTTC	CASSSSGDRAYEQYF
NA	TRBJ1-5	NA	TRBV2	TGTGCCAGCAGTGAACGGGGCCACAATCAGCCCCAGCATTTT	CASSERGHNQPQHF
NA	TRBJ2-1	TRBD2	TRBV5-1	TGCGCCAGCAGCTTCGGGACTAGCGGGTCAAGTTGGGGTGAGCAGTTCTTC	CASSFGTSGSSWGEQFF
NA	TRBJ2-3	TRBD2	TRBV5-4	TGTGCCAGCAGCCCCGGGACTACTCCCACAGATACGCAGTATTTT	CASSPGTTPTDTQYF
NA	TRBJ1-2	NA	TRBV5-6	TGTGCCAGCAGCTTGTACCCGGAAGGCCATAACTATGGCTACACCTTC	CASSLYPEGHNYGYTF
once	TRBJ1-2	TRBD1	TRBV6-5	TGTGCCAGCAGTACCCGGACAGGAAACTATGGCTACACCTTC	CASSTRTGNYGYTF
few	TRBJ1-2	NA	TRBV28	TGTGCCAGCAGTCTTAACTATGGCTACACCTTC	CASSLNYGYTF
NA	TRBJ2-7	TRBD1	TRBV6-5	TGTGCCAGCAGCCCGCTAGGGGGCTCTAAGTACGAGCAGTACTTC	CASSPLGGSKYEQYF
NA	TRBJ2-4	NA	TRBV4-1	TGCGCCAGCAGCCAAGTGGAGACAGGAGGGAACATTCAGTACTTC	CASSQVETGGNIQYF
NA	TRBJ1-2	NA	TRBV14	TGTGCCAGCAGCCACTCACTAGGAGGCTACACCTTC	CASSHSLGGYTF
NA	TRBJ2-2	NA	TRBV19	TGTGCCAGTAGTATACTATCAGGGACCGGGGAGCTGTTTTTT	CASSILSGTGELFF
NA	TRBJ1-5	NA	TRBV6-6	TGTGCCAGCAGTTACTCCCGGGGCAGGACTCAGCCCCAGCATTTT	CASSYSRGRTQPQHF
NA	TRBJ2-5	TRBD2	TRBV11-3	TGTGCCAGCAGCTCAAGGGGTCTAGCGGCTCAAGAGACCCAGTACTTC	CASSSRGLAAQETQYF
NA	TRBJ2-1	TRBD2	TRBV18	TGTGCCAGCTCACCGCCGGGACTAGCGGGAGATGAGCAGTTCTTC	CASSPPGLAGDEQFF
NA	TRBJ2-7	NA	TRBV5-1	TGCGCCAGCAGCTTGGACCAGAGATACGAGCAGTACTTC	CASSLDQRYEQYF
NA	TRBJ1-1	NA	TRBV29-1	TGCAGCGGACGTACCGGGCAGGGGTACACTGAAGCTTTCTTT	CSGRTGQGYTEAFF
NA	TRBJ2-7	NA	TRBV28	TGTGCCAGCAGTCAGAGGACTCGTTCCTACGAGCAGTACTTC	CASSQRTRSYEQYF
once	TRBJ2-1	NA	TRBV18	TGTGCCAGCTCACCTCTAGGGGAGGCCGGGAATGAGCAGTTCTTC	CASSPLGEAGNEQFF
NA	TRBJ1-5	NA	TRBV10-3	TGTGCCATCAGTGACTACGGGCAGCCCCAGCATTTT	CAISDYGQPQHF
NA	TRBJ2-7	NA	TRBV6-6	TGTGCCAGCACCCAGGGGCGGGGGCCCTACGAGCAGTACTTC	CASTQGRGPYEQYF
NA	TRBJ2-1	NA	TRBV5-3	TGTGCCAGAAGCTTGTTGGCGTTTCGTCGACAGAATGAGCAGTTCTTC	CARSLLAFRRQNEQFF
NA	TRBJ2-3	NA	TRBV7-2	TGTGCCAGCAGCTTAATTAGCGGAAGCACAGATACGCAGTATTTT	CASSLISGSTDTQYF
NA	TRBJ1-5	NA	TRBV27	TGTGCCAGCAGTTTATTATCCCTTGGGAGACAAAATCAGCCCCAGCATTTT	CASSLLSLGRQNQPQHF
NA	TRBJ2-1	NA	TRBV5-4	TGTGCCAGCAGCTTGGCCATGGGTAGTAGGTCCGGCTACAATGAGCAGTTCTTC	CASSLAMGSRSGYNEQFF
NA	TRBJ1-2	NA	TRBV5-6	TGTGCCAGCAGCTTGAAGGTCGGTGGCTACACCTTC	CASSLKVGGYTF
NA	TRBJ2-2	TRBD1	TRBV6-6	TGTGCCAGCAGTTCTACCAGGGGGCGTCGAACCGGGGAGCTGTTTTTT	CASSSTRGRRTGELFF